This paragraph reports one TCR beta chain. What it recognizes is unknown. The sample contains more than one DNA sequence encoding this CDR3. The CDR3 runs to 14 residues. Germline V lookup: CDR1 SGHTA, CDR2 FQGNSA. With V trimmed by 2 bases and J by 3 bases, 1 base remained unmatched. Method: immunoSEQ multiplex PCR; TCRdb's copy keeps in-frame clones and lacks some. The sample contains 760,000 or so clones, 96% of which appear only once. Naivety among CD8 cells was defined by CD45RO negativity and positive CCR7 selection, thereby excluding terminally differentiated effector memory CD45RA+ cells. These data come from a study of shared clonotypes between healthy human individuals. Broader study findings: Read depth was anticipated to influence clonotype sharing among donors.

The receptor comes from a man aged 25-45 years in good health. The source material was naive CD8+ T cells sorted from blood. The chain is built from TRBV7-2 and TRBJ2-1; 7 nucleotides agree with TRBD2. The CDR3 region is CASSLRGGYNEQFF. The DNA for the CDR3 is TGTGCCAGCAGCTTACGCGGGGGCTACAATGAGCAGTTCTTC.